The 14 T cell receptor beta chains presented below share a single source sample, sequenced in a study of T cells in localized non-small cell lung cancer. TCRdb's table, derived via immunoSEQ multiplex PCR, lists solely in-frame clones and lacks some. The data show around 25,000 clones, 92% seen once. The material sequenced was peripheral blood, taken before any cancer treatment. Receptor source: a woman aged 35 to 75 with stage I lung adenocarcinoma.

This rearrangement joins TRBV27 to TRBJ2-1; 7 nucleotides agree with TRBD2. The germline V gene has CDR1 MNHEY and CDR2 SMNVEV (reference sequence). J gave up 0 bases and V 3 bases, and 5 bases lay outside the gene matches. This CDR3 contains 16 residues. The CDR3 spells CASSFFAGDSYNEQFF. CDR3 DNA sequence: TGTGCCAGCAGTTTCTTTGCGGGAGACTCCTACAATGAGCAGTTCTTC.

The genes are TRBV19 and TRBJ1-2; D might be TRBD1 (5 bases). This CDR3 has 14 residues. CDR1 LNHDA and CDR2 SQIVND come from the germline V gene (reference sequence). The V end was cut by 5 bases, the J end by 4 bases, with 14 bases between. The CDR3 sequence: CASSPPPGTYGYTF. The CDR3 coding sequence is TGTGCCAGTAGTCCCCCCCCGGGGACCTATGGCTACACCTTC.

This clone was seen once. The V and J genes are TRBV10-3 and TRBJ1-5; 7 nucleotides align to TRBD1. With V trimmed by 8 bases and J by 5 bases, 6 bases remained unmatched. In germline, CDR1 is ENHRY, CDR2 SYGVKD. This CDR3 is 13 amino acids long. The CDR3 region has the DNA TGTGCCATCCGCCCCGACAGGGATCAGCCCCAGCATTTT. Its protein product is CAIRPDRDQPQHF.

The rearrangement uses TRBV7-3 and TRBJ2-6; 8 bases are a match to TRBD1. With V trimmed by 4 bases and J by 2 bases, 1 base remained unmatched. The CDR3 consists of 15 residues. Germline V CDR1 and CDR2: SGHTA, FQGTGA. CDR3 residues: CASSWTGPGANVLTF. Written as DNA, the CDR3 is TGTGCCAGCAGCTGGACAGGGCCTGGGGCCAACGTCCTGACTTTC.

The chain employs TRBV27 and TRBJ2-5; 9 bases are a match to TRBD1. Germline lookup yields CDR1 MNHEY and CDR2 SMNVEV (reference sequence). V shed 6 bases, J shed 5 bases, and the junction held 7 bases outside the gene matches. The CDR3 totals 14 residues. The CDR3 region has the DNA TGTGCCAGCAGAGGGACAGGGCGTGGGGAGACCCAGTACTTC. Translating gives CASRGTGRGETQYF.

The chain has TRBV11-2 and TRBJ2-1; 8 nucleotides agree with TRBD2. The CDR3 is 15 amino acids. The V segment lost 4 bases and the J segment 4 bases; nucleotides outside the gene matches: 6. The germline V gene encodes CDR1 SGHAT and CDR2 FQNNGV. The CDR3 sequence is CASSSSGRRYNEQFF. CDR3 DNA: TGTGCCAGCAGCTCGAGCGGGAGACGGTACAATGAGCAGTTCTTC.

The chain links TRBV5-4 to TRBJ2-3, with D uncertain. Between the trimmed V and J ends, which lost 2 bases and 0 bases, there was a span of 10 bases. Germline CDR1 is SGHNT and CDR2 is YYREEE (reference sequence). CDR3 length equals 15 residues. The chain's CDR3 is CASSLGPTSTDTQYF. CDR3 nucleotides: TGTGCCAGCAGCTTAGGACCGACTAGCACAGATACGCAGTATTTT.

The chain links TRBV28 to TRBJ2-7; a weak D match, TRBD2 (5 bases). The V end lost 2 bases, the J end lost 6 bases, and 11 bases lay between the germline ends. The CDR3 length is 13 residues. CDR1 MDHEN and CDR2 SYDVKM come from the germline V gene. The DNA for the CDR3 is TGTGCCAGCAGTTTAGGGCTAGCAGCCGAGCAGTACTTC. This sequence encodes CASSLGLAAEQYF.

Comment on this clone: The conserved phenylalanine or tryptophan is not found at the CDR3 terminus, so this likely reflects a read error. The DNA is omitted, as the CDR3 cannot be located on it reliably, and the CDR3 follows TCRdb's listing. The CDR3 reads CASTNRVWALL. The gene calls are TRBV6-1 and TRBJ2-7; the DNA was not used to check the table's D call, TRBD1. In germline, CDR1 is MNHNS, CDR2 SASEGT. The CDR3 length is 11 residues, termini included.

The chain is built from TRBV5-1 and TRBJ1-5; a possible D gene is TRBD1 (5 bases). CDR3 size: 15 residues. The germline V and J ends were trimmed by 0 bases and 5 bases, with 12 bases remaining between them. Germline CDR1 reads SGHRS; CDR2 reads YFSETQ. CDR3 in DNA: TGCGCCAGCAGCTTGGTTCCAGGGCGGGATCAGCCCCAGCATTTT. Translating gives CASSLVPGRDQPQHF.

The chain recombines TRBV19 with TRBJ1-2, with 8 bases fitting TRBD1. This CDR3 contains 14 residues. CDR1 LNHDA and CDR2 SQIVND come from the germline V gene (reference sequence). Unmatched junction bases numbered 9, after V lost 7 bases and J lost 5 bases. The CDR3 region has the DNA TGTGCCAGTACCCCCGGACAGGGCTCTTATGGCTACACCTTC. It encodes CASTPGQGSYGYTF.

The chain uses TRBV9 and TRBJ2-3, with a tentative D call TRBD1 (5 bases). The CDR3 spans 14 residues. V gave up 2 bases and J gave up 10 bases, with 17 bases separating them. From germline, CDR1 is SGDLS and CDR2 YYNGEE. The CDR3 loop reads CASSVSAVQGAQYF. The CDR3 DNA reads as TGTGCCAGCAGCGTCTCTGCGGTGCAGGGCGCGCAGTATTTT.

The J gene is TRBJ2-1, the V gene TRBV5-6; the D gene is possibly TRBD1 (5 bases). Germline V gene data show CDR1 as SGHDT and CDR2 as YYEEEE. There are 14 residues in the CDR3. Trimming took 4 bases from V and 10 from J, leaving 18 bases between them. The CDR3 region is CASSMTESIGEQFF. CDR3 nucleotide sequence: TGTGCCAGCAGCATGACAGAGTCCATTGGGGAGCAGTTCTTC.

The chain is built from TRBV10-2 and TRBJ2-7; TRBD2 agrees at 12 bases. The length of the CDR3 is 14 residues. V lost 6 bases and J lost 7; bases outside the gene matches: 7. The germline CDR1 and CDR2 sequences are WSHSY and SAAADI. The CDR3 DNA follows: TGCGCCAGCAGGTCCCTAGCGGGAGGGGGGGAGCAGTACTTC. The encoded protein is CASRSLAGGGEQYF.